Below, 12 T cell receptor beta chains from the same sample are listed, as sequenced in a study of tumor-infiltrating lymphocytes in glioblastoma multiforme. Multiple V-beta primers and a C-beta primer amplified TCRB from RNA. A single record per CDR3 protein comes from TCRdb applying MiXCR to the multiplex PCR reads. The table lists nearly 8,500 distinct CDR3 sequences, over 60% of them singletons. The sequenced sample was brain tumor tissue. Receptors were obtained from a male donor with glioblastoma.

This clonotype was seen more than once but under ten times. Lacking the conserved final phenylalanine or tryptophan, this CDR3 likely reflects a read error. The chain uses TRBV29-1 and TRBJ1-6, with 7 bases matching TRBD1. Germline V gene sequence: CDR1 SQVTM, CDR2 ANQGSEA. The CDR3 extends over 13 amino acids. CDR3 nucleotide sequence: TGCAGCGTTACCAGGGACAGAGAATCACCTCTCCACTCT. As protein: CSVTRDRESPLHS.

By share of the sample, this clonotype is hyperexpanded. This chain links TRBV11-1 with TRBJ2-2; D uncertain. This CDR3 comprises 11 residues. Germline V lookup: CDR1 SGHAT, CDR2 FQDESV (reference sequence). Trimming stripped 8 bases from V and 3 bases from J, with 4 bases between. The CDR3 spells CASWDTGELFF. DNA of the CDR3: TGTGCCAGCTGGGACACCGGGGAGCTGTTTTTT.

With respect to this clonotype: An end of the junction does not agree with germline; a read error may underlie this. V is TRBV11-2 and J is TRBJ2-2; D may be TRBD1 (5 bases). CDR1 SGHAT and CDR2 FQNNGV come from the germline V gene. The CDR3 loop spans 14 amino acids. CDR3 residues: CANRRHPNIGELFF. The CDR3 nucleotides are TGTGCAAACAGGAGACATCCGAACATCGGGGAGCTGTTTTTT.

This chain uses TRBV11-1 with TRBJ2-1; D is uncertain. The germline gives CDR1 SGHAT, CDR2 FQDESV (reference sequence). Deletions cut 1 base from V and 10 bases from J, with 8 bases between. The CDR3 has 12 residues. The chain's CDR3 is CASSLDYAEQFF. The DNA for the CDR3 is TGTGCCAGCAGCTTAGATTACGCAGAGCAGTTCTTC.

The V call is TRBV29-1, the J call TRBJ1-1; no clear D gene. This CDR3 comprises 12 residues. Looked up from germline, CDR1 is SQVTM and CDR2 is ANQGSEA. V lost 6 bases and J lost 4, with 12 bases in between. CDR3 protein: CSVRFGFTEAFF. CDR3 nucleotide sequence: TGCAGCGTGAGGTTCGGATTCACTGAAGCTTTCTTT.

In its sample, this clonotype ranks as hyperexpanded. The chain combines TRBV11-2 with TRBJ2-1; TRBD1 might be the D (6 bases). Germline V CDR1 and CDR2: SGHAT, FQNNGV. The V gene lost 0 bases and the J gene lost 7 bases, with 7 bases spanning the gap. The length of the CDR3 is 13 residues. The CDR3 spells CASSLDRGNEQFF. DNA for the CDR3: TGTGCCAGCAGCTTAGATAGGGGGAATGAGCAGTTCTTC.

Many counts were recorded for this clonotype. This chain uses TRBV25-1 with TRBJ2-6, with D tentatively TRBD1 (6 bases). CDR1 MGHDK and CDR2 SYGVNS come from the germline V gene. The CDR3 contains 18 residues. Trimming shortened V by 0 bases and J by 0 bases, and 12 bases separated the two germline ends. The CDR3 is CASSEYRTDHSGANVLTF. DNA of the CDR3: TGTGCCAGCAGTGAATATAGGACAGATCACTCTGGGGCCAACGTCCTGACTTTC.

This clonotype showed up just once. V and J are TRBV20-1 and TRBJ1-3; no firm D call. V lost 0 bases, J lost 0 bases, and 9 bases lay in between. The CDR3 consists of 15 residues. The germline gives CDR1 DFQATT, CDR2 SNEGSKA (reference sequence). CDR3 DNA: TGCAGTGCTAGAGATCCTCAGAGCTCTGGAAACACCATATATTTT. It translates to CSARDPQSSGNTIYF.

This clonotype was detected only a few times. A read error may be the cause here, since a much bigger clone is one base away. The chain joins TRBV19 to TRBJ2-7, with a possible D match to TRBD1 (6 bases). Germline values: CDR1 LNHDA, CDR2 SQIVND (reference sequence). This CDR3 comprises 12 residues. CDR3: CTTLGQRGEQYF. CDR3 in DNA: TGTACCACCTTAGGACAGCGCGGGGAGCAGTACTTC.

This clonotype was seen a few times. An end of the junction does not agree with germline; a read error may underlie this. This sequence joins TRBV20-1 and TRBJ2-5; no reliable D call. The length of the CDR3 is 12 residues. CDR1 DFQATT and CDR2 SNEGSKA come from the germline V gene (reference sequence). DNA for the CDR3: TGCAGTGTTAGACCTGGAGCTGAGACCCAGTACTTC. This encodes CSVRPGAETQYF.

This chain joins TRBV6-1 and TRBJ2-5; perhaps TRBD2 as D (6 bases). The CDR3 has 16 amino acids. Germline V lookup: CDR1 MNHNS, CDR2 SASEGT. Trimming took off 3 bases at V and 2 bases at J, with 16 bases between the two ends. The CDR3 sequence: CASSDPPGGGQETQYF. The CDR3, as DNA: TGTGCCAGCAGTGACCCACCCGGGGGAGGACAAGAGACCCAGTACTTC.

CDR3 nucleotide sequence: TGCGCCAGCAGTGAGGCAGGGGCGGCAGATACGCAGTATTTT. Protein: CASSEAGAADTQYF. The chain has TRBV10-2 and TRBJ2-3, with D perhaps matching TRBD1 (6 bases). The V gene's germline CDR1 is WSHSY and CDR2 SAAADI. The V and J ends lost 2 bases and 4 bases respectively, with 10 bases between them. The length of the CDR3 is 14 residues.